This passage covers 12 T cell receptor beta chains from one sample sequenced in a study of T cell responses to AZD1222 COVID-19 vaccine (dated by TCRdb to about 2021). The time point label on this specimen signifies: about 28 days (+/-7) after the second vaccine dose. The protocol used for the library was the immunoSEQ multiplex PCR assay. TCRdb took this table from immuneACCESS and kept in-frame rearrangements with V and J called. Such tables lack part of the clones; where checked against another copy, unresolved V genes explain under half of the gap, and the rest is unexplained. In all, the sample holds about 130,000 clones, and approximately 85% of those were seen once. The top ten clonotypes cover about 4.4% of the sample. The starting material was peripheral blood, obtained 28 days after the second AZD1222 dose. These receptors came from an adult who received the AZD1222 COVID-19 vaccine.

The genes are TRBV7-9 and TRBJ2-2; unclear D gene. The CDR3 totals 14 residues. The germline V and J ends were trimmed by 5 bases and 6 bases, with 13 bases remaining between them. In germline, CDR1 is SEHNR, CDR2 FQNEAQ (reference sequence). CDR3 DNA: TGTGCCAGCAGCCCCTTAGCAGATGCCGGGGAGCTGTTTTTT. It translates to CASSPLADAGELFF.

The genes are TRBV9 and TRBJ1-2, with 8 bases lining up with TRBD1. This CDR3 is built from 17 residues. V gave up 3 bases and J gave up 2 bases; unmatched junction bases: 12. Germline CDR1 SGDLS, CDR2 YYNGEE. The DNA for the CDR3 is TGTGCCAGCAGCGCCCCGGACAGGGCCGTCCTAAACTATGGCTACACCTTC. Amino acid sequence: CASSAPDRAVLNYGYTF.

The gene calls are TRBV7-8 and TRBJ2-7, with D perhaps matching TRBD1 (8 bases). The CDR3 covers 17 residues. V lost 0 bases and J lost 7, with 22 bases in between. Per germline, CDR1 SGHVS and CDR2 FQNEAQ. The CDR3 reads CASSLAGLAERDREQYF. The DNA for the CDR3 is TGTGCCAGCAGCTTAGCCGGGCTAGCGGAGAGGGACAGGGAGCAGTACTTC.

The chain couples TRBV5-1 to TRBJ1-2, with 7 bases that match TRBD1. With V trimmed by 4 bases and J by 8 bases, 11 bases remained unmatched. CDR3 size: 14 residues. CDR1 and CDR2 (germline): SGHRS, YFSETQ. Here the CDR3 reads CASSTGTDHQGYTF. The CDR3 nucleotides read TGCGCCAGCAGCACCGGGACAGACCACCAGGGCTACACCTTC.

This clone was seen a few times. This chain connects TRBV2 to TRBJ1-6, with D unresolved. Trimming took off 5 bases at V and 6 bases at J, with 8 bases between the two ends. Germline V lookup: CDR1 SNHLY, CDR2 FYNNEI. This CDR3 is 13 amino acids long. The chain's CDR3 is CASSTYGNSPLHF. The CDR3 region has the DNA TGTGCCAGCAGTACTTATGGTAATTCACCCCTCCACTTT.

CDR3: CASSLRDRGDGYTF. DNA of the CDR3: TGTGCCAGCAGCCTCCGGGACAGGGGAGATGGCTACACCTTC. This chain connects TRBV6-6 to TRBJ1-2; 10 bases match TRBD1. V shed 6 bases, J shed 6 bases, and the junction held 7 bases outside the gene matches. This CDR3 region has 14 residues. Germline V CDR1 and CDR2: MNHNY, SVGAGI (reference sequence).

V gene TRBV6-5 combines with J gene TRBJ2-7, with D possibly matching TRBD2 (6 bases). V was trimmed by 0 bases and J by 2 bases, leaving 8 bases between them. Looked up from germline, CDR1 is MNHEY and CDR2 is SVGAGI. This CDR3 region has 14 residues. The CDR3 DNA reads TGTGCCAGCAGTTACTCGCCGGGAGCCTACGAGCAGTACTTC. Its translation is CASSYSPGAYEQYF.

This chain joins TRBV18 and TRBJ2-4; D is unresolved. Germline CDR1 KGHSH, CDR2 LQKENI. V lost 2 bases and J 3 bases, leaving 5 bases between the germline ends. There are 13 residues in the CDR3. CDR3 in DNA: TGTGCCAGCTCACCAGGGAACAAAAACATTCAGTACTTC. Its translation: CASSPGNKNIQYF.

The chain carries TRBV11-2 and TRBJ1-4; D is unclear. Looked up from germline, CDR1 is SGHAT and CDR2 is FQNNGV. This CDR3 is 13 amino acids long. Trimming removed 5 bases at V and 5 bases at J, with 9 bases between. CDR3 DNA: TGTGCCAGCAGCAGACGCGGGAATGAAAAACTGTTTTTT. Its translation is CASSRRGNEKLFF.

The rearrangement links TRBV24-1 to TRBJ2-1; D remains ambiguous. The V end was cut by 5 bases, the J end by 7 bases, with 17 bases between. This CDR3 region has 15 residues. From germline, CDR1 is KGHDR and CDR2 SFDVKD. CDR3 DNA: TGTGCCACCAGTGTCGTCAGGATGGGCGTAAATGAGCAGTTCTTC. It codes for CATSVVRMGVNEQFF.

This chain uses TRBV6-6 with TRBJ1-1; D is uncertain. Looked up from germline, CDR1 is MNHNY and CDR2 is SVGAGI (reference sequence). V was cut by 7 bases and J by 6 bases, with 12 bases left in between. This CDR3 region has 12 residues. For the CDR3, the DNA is TGTGCCAGCAAGAGGACTTCGCCTGAAGCTTTCTTT. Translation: CASKRTSPEAFF.

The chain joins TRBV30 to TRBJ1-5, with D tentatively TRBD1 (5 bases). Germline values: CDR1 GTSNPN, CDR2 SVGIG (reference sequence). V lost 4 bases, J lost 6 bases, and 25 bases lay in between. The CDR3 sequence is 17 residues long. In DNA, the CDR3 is TGTGCCTGGACTCCGACAGAAGGGGTGCAAGTCGTTCAGCCCCAGCATTTT. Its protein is CAWTPTEGVQVVQPQHF.